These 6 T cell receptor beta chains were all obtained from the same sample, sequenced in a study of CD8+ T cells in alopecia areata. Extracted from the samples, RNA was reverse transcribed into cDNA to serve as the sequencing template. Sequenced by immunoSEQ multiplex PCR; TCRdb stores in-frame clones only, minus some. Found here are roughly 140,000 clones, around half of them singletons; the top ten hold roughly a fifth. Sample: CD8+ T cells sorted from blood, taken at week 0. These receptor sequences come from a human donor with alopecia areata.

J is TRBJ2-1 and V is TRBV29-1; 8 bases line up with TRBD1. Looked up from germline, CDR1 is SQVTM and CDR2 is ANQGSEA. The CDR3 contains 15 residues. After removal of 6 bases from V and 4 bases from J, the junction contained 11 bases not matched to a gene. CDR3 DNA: TGCAGCGTAAGACAGGGGCAAAAGGGGTACAATGAGCAGTTCTTC. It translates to CSVRQGQKGYNEQFF.

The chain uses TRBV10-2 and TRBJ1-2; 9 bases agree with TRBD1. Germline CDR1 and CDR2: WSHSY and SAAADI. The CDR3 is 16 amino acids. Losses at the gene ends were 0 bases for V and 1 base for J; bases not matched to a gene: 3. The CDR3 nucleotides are TGCGCCAGCAGTGAGTCGACAGGGGGAAGTAACTATGGCTACACCTTC. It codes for CASSESTGGSNYGYTF.

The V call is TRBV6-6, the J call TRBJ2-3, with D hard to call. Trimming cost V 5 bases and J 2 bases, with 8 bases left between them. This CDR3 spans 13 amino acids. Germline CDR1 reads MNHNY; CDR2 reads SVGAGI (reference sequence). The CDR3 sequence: CASSQRVTDTQYF. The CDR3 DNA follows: TGTGCCAGCAGTCAAAGGGTCACAGATACGCAGTATTTT.

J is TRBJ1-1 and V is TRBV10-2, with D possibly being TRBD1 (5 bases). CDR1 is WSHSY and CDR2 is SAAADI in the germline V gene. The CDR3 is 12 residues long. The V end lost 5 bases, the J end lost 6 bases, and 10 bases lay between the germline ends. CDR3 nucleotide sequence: TGCGCCAGCAGTTCCCAGGGCGCTGAAGCTTTCTTT. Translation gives CASSSQGAEAFF.

The CDR3 bases are TGTGCCAGCAGTGATTTTGCCGAATACAATGAGCAGTTCTTC. It encodes CASSDFAEYNEQFF. The V call is TRBV2, the J call TRBJ2-1; D unresolved. CDR1 and CDR2 from the germline V gene are SNHLY and FYNNEI. V was pared by 3 bases and J by 4 bases, with 10 bases between. The CDR3 extends over 14 amino acids.

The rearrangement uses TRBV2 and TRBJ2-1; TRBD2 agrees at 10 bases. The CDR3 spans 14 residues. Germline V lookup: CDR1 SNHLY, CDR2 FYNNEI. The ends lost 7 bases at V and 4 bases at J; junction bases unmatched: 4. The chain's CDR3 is CASTSSGGYNEQFF. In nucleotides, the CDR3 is TGTGCCAGCACCTCTAGCGGGGGATACAATGAGCAGTTCTTC.